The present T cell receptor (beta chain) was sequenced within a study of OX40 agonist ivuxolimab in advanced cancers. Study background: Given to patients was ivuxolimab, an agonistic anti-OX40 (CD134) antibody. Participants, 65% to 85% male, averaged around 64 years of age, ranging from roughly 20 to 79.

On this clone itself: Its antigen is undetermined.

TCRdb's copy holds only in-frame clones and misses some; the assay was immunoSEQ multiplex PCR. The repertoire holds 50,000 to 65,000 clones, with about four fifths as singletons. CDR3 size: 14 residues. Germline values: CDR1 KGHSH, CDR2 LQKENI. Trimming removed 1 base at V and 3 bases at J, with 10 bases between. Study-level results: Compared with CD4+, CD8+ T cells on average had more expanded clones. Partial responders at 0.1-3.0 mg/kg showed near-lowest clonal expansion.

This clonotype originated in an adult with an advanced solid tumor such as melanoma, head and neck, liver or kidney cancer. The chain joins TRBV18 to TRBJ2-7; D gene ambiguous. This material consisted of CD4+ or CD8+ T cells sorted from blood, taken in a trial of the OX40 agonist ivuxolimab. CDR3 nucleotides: TGTGCCAGCTCACCACGTTCGATCGGCTACGAGCAGTACTTC. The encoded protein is CASSPRSIGYEQYF.